Listed here is a single TCR beta chain. Its matching antigen is unknown. This sample is drawn from a study of molecular identifiers for immune sequencing clone quantification. Study details: The replicate experiment used RNA from approximately 22,000 or 94,000 naive CD8 cells. This RNA was split into five aliquots, and four of them were sequenced. Overall study results and limits: A single cell's spiked Jurkat TCR RNA was reportedly detectable among roughly 1 million naive cells.

TCRdb reanalysed the PCR reads using MiXCR and keeps one entry per CDR3 protein. Here the sample spans about 97,000 distinct CDR3 sequences, around 24% being singletons. The sequence came from a human donor in good health. Some libraries in this study had Jurkat cell RNA spiked in. Sequenced sample: naive CD8+ T cells from blood, with Jurkat cell RNA spiked in. Documented subset: FACS-sorted CD8+CD4-CCR7+CD45RA+ naive T cells.

CDR3 residues: CASSSGLGGWGEQFF. The CDR3 bases are TGTGCCAGCAGCTCCGGACTAGGGGGATGGGGTGAGCAGTTCTTC. This sequence joins TRBV13 and TRBJ2-1; weak D call: TRBD2 (7 bases). This CDR3 contains 15 residues. The germline V gene encodes CDR1 PRHDT and CDR2 FYEKMQ (reference sequence). V was clipped by 4 bases and J by 9 bases, with 19 bases between them.